Given below is one T cell receptor beta chain in context. The sample originates from a study of CD8 T cells in Susac syndrome. A quantity of about 0.5 to 1 ug RNA underwent reverse transcription using random hexamers. TCRdb reprocessed the immunoSEQ multiplex PCR reads with MiXCR, giving one entry per CDR3 protein. Among about 160,000 distinct CDR3 sequences listed, just under 95% were seen once. This receptor was taken from a human donor in good health. Sequenced material: CD4+ T cells from PBMCs.

The CDR3 sequence: CASSVAQDYGYTF. The CDR3 DNA reads as TGTGCCAGCAGCGTAGCTCAGGACTATGGCTACACCTTC. This chain uses TRBV9 with TRBJ1-2; no reliable D call. The CDR3 spans 13 residues. Germline loops: CDR1 SGDLS, CDR2 YYNGEE. V lost 0 bases to trimming and J lost 3 bases, with 6 bases between them.